One sample yielded the 21 T cell receptor beta chains listed below, sequenced in a study of cytomegalovirus exposure and HLA in healthy donors. Both 60 Vbeta primers and 13 Jbeta primers went into the PCR. Sequenced by immunoSEQ multiplex PCR; TCRdb stores in-frame clones only, minus some. The data show roughly 200,000 clones, about four fifths seen once. Sequenced sample: PBMCs. The receptor source for this set is a woman aged 18-29 years in good health and CMV-seronegative.

The chain couples TRBV6-1 to TRBJ2-5; D perhaps matches TRBD2 (6 bases). V was clipped by 7 bases and J by 7 bases, with 10 bases between them. Per germline, CDR1 MNHNS and CDR2 SASEGT. The CDR3 is made up of 11 amino acids. CDR3 region: CASNDGGTQYF. In DNA form, the CDR3 reads TGTGCCAGCAACGACGGGGGGACCCAGTACTTC.

The CDR3 protein is CASSLGGGTEAFF. The CDR3 nucleotides are TGTGCCAGCAGCCTCGGGGGGGGAACTGAAGCTTTCTTT. The rearrangement links TRBV7-2 to TRBJ1-1; possible D gene TRBD1, 5 bases. V lost 5 bases and J lost 5, with 12 bases in between. CDR3 length: 13 residues. Germline V gene data show CDR1 as SGHTA and CDR2 as FQGNSA.

The chain couples TRBV7-9 to TRBJ1-1, with D unresolved. Germline V gene data show CDR1 as SEHNR and CDR2 as FQNEAQ (reference sequence). The CDR3 is 15 amino acids. V shed 5 bases and J shed 0 bases, with 13 bases lying between them. The CDR3 DNA follows: TGTGCCAGCAGCCCTAGAAACGGGATGAACACTGAAGCTTTCTTT. This encodes CASSPRNGMNTEAFF.

The count of this clone is one. J is TRBJ1-1 and V is TRBV28, with no clear D. The CDR3 runs to 12 residues. Trimming removed 8 bases from V and 1 base from J, with 8 bases in between. Germline CDR1 MDHEN, CDR2 SYDVKM. The CDR3 reads CASRTPNTEAFF. The CDR3 region has the DNA TGTGCCAGCCGCACACCGAACACTGAAGCTTTCTTT.

The V gene is TRBV7-6, the J gene TRBJ1-1, with TRBD1 as a possible D gene (5 bases). The ends were cut back, 6 bases at V and 1 base at J, with 9 bases in the middle. The CDR3 totals 13 residues. Germline loops: CDR1 SGHVS, CDR2 FNYEAQ. The CDR3 DNA reads as TGTGCCAGCAGTTCCGGACAGAACACTGAAGCTTTCTTT. Its translation: CASSSGQNTEAFF.

The CDR3 reads CASSLGGRARTGELFF. The DNA of the CDR3 is TGTGCCAGCAGCTTAGGCGGGAGGGCCCGAACCGGGGAGCTGTTTTTT. The V call is TRBV11-2, the J call TRBJ2-2, with 9 bases lining up with TRBD2. V shed 1 base and J 5 bases; nucleotides not matched to a gene: 5. The CDR3 totals 16 residues. CDR1 is SGHAT, CDR2 FQNNGV, per germline.

This clone was seen only once. The genes are TRBV5-4 and TRBJ2-1; D possibly corresponds to TRBD2 (6 bases). This CDR3 is built from 15 residues. Trimming cost V 5 bases and J 3 bases, with 15 bases left between them. Germline V gene data show CDR1 as SGHNT and CDR2 as YYREEE (reference sequence). The CDR3 loop reads CASSPRSGYYNEQFF. In DNA form, the CDR3 reads TGTGCCAGCAGTCCCAGGAGCGGGTACTACAATGAGCAGTTCTTC.

As regards this clone: Mismatch with germline at one junction end may stem from a read error. The chain uses TRBV7-7 and TRBJ2-2; 7 positions agree with TRBD2. The germline gives CDR1 SSHAT, CDR2 FNYEAQ (reference sequence). The CDR3 sequence is 14 residues long. The CDR3: CASSFELATGELFF. The CDR3 DNA sequence: TGTGCTAGCAGCTTTGAACTAGCGACCGGGGAGCTGTTTTTT.

The V call is TRBV6-1, the J call TRBJ2-4; TRBD2 is a possible D gene (6 bases). Trimming pared 10 bases from V and 0 bases from J, leaving 16 bases between. The CDR3 length is 15 residues. CDR1 and CDR2 from the germline V gene are MNHNS and SASEGT. DNA for the CDR3: TGTGCCACCTCAGGAGGGGAACTAGCCAAAAACATTCAGTACTTC. It codes for CATSGGELAKNIQYF.

The rearrangement joins TRBV2 to TRBJ2-5; D is unresolved. This CDR3 spans 14 amino acids. Trimming removed 6 bases from V and 1 base from J, with 12 bases in between. The V gene's germline CDR1 is SNHLY and CDR2 FYNNEI. CDR3 nucleotide sequence: TGTGCCAGCAGCCCTGCGTGGGCCCAAGAGACCCAGTACTTC. Translation: CASSPAWAQETQYF. Using reference TRBV2 and TRBJ2-5 for the parts outside the CDR3, the full variable domain is EPEVTQTPSHQVTQMGQEVILRCVPISNHLYFYWYRQILGQKVEFLVSFYNNEISEKSEIFDDQFSVERPDGSNFTLKIRSTKLEDSAMYFCASSPAWAQETQYFGPGTRLLVL.

V usage is TRBV5-8 and J usage is TRBJ2-1; TRBD1 matches 8 bases. The CDR3 is 15 residues long. From germline, CDR1 is SGHTS and CDR2 YDEGEE. V shed 3 bases and J 1 base; nucleotides not matched to a gene: 3. The CDR3 region is CASSYRDRSYNEQFF. As DNA, the CDR3 is TGTGCCAGCAGCTACCGGGACAGGTCCTACAATGAGCAGTTCTTC.

A single count supports this clone. V usage is TRBV28 and J usage is TRBJ1-2, with D possibly being TRBD1 (5 bases). The CDR3 consists of 16 residues. Germline assignment: CDR1 MDHEN and CDR2 SYDVKM. V lost 6 bases, J lost 1 base, and 18 bases lay in between. DNA of the CDR3: TGTGCCAGCAGCTCCTCGCCAGGGTACAATAACTATGGCTACACCTTC. Encoded protein: CASSSSPGYNNYGYTF.

The chain combines TRBV4-1 with TRBJ2-2; D is possibly TRBD2 (6 bases). This CDR3 region has 16 residues. Germline V gives CDR1 MGHRA, CDR2 YSYEKL. V was cut by 4 bases and J by 5 bases, with 17 bases left in between. The CDR3 loop reads CASSRVLSGATGELFF. CDR3 DNA sequence: TGCGCCAGCAGCCGGGTACTTAGCGGAGCTACCGGGGAGCTGTTTTTT.

The chain employs TRBV9 and TRBJ1-2; the match to TRBD1 covers 10 bases. This CDR3 has 15 residues. After removal of 0 bases from V and 3 bases from J, the junction contained 2 bases not matched to a gene. Looked up from germline, CDR1 is SGDLS and CDR2 is YYNGEE. CDR3 DNA sequence: TGTGCCAGCAGCGTAGCGGGGACAGGGGACTATGGCTACACCTTC. Amino acid sequence: CASSVAGTGDYGYTF.

The chain is built from TRBV7-2 and TRBJ2-1, with D perhaps TRBD2 (6 bases). The ends were cut back, 4 bases at V and 9 bases at J, with 13 bases in the middle. Germline CDR1 reads SGHTA; CDR2 reads FQGNSA. This CDR3 has 13 amino acids. Here the CDR3 reads CASSSLTSSEQFF. The CDR3 bases are TGTGCCAGCAGCTCCCTCACTAGCAGTGAGCAGTTCTTC.

This chain uses TRBV27 with TRBJ1-1, with D perhaps matching TRBD1 (6 bases). The CDR3 has 14 amino acids. Trimming took off 2 bases at V and 1 base at J, with 8 bases between the two ends. From germline, CDR1 is MNHEY and CDR2 SMNVEV (reference sequence). CDR3 sequence: CASSLTGRNTEAFF. For the CDR3, the DNA is TGTGCCAGCAGTTTAACAGGGAGGAACACTGAAGCTTTCTTT.

The V call is TRBV4-2, the J call TRBJ2-3; 12 positions agree with TRBD2. Germline CDR1 reads LGHNA; CDR2 reads YNFKEQ. The V gene end was trimmed by 0 bases and the J gene end by 3 bases; junction bases not matched to a gene: 10. The CDR3 runs to 19 residues. For the CDR3, the DNA is TGTGCCAGCAGCCAAGAGTCGACTAGCGGGAGTACCAGAACAGATACGCAGTATTTT. This codes for CASSQESTSGSTRTDTQYF.

The rearrangement uses TRBV5-6 and TRBJ2-1; TRBD2 might be the D (6 bases). V dropped 1 base and J dropped 4 bases, with 15 bases sitting between them. Germline V lookup: CDR1 SGHDT, CDR2 YYEEEE. This CDR3 region has 16 residues. Here the CDR3 reads CASSLYGGGEYNEQFF. CDR3 nucleotide sequence: TGTGCCAGCAGCTTGTACGGCGGAGGGGAGTACAATGAGCAGTTCTTC.

The CDR3 DNA follows: TGTGCTAGTGGTTTGGTACGGCGGGGTCTGGACTCTGGGGCCAACGTCCTGACTTTC. Protein sequence: CASGLVRRGLDSGANVLTF. The chain recombines TRBV12-5 with TRBJ2-6; D perhaps matches TRBD2 (6 bases). Germline lookup yields CDR1 LGHNT and CDR2 FRNRAP. The CDR3 spans 19 residues. Between the trimmed V and J ends, which lost 0 bases and 0 bases, there was a span of 15 bases.

The chain links TRBV6-6 to TRBJ2-7, with TRBD2 matching 8 bases. V was pared by 2 bases and J by 6 bases, with 3 bases of the junction left unmatched. Germline values: CDR1 MNHNY, CDR2 SVGAGI (reference sequence). The CDR3 length is 13 residues. The CDR3 here is CASSYGAGGEQYV. The CDR3 nucleotides read TGTGCCAGCAGTTACGGGGCGGGAGGCGAGCAGTACGTC.

In this sample, this clone turned up a few times. The rearrangement uses TRBV14 and TRBJ2-3, with 12 bases lining up with TRBD2. CDR3 length: 15 residues. In germline, CDR1 is SGHDN, CDR2 FVKESK. J was trimmed by 1 base and V by 4 bases; bases with no gene match: 0. CDR3 loop: CASSRTSGGTDTQYF. As DNA, the CDR3 is TGTGCCAGCAGCCGGACTAGCGGGGGCACAGATACGCAGTATTTT.